The present T cell receptor (beta chain) was sequenced within a study of T-cell memory formation after mild COVID-19 (dated by TCRdb to the early 2020s). About the full investigation: TCR sequence clusters from the two donors were largely donor specific. T-cell clones expanding and contracting after mild COVID-19 in two donors were tracked by longitudinal TCRalpha and TCRbeta repertoire sequencing. Two young, previously healthy adult volunteers, one female and one male, were included in the cohort.

The sequencer was an Illumina NovaSeq 6000. cDNA libraries for TCRalpha and TCRbeta were prepared by 5'RACE using constant-segment primers, with sample barcodes and unique molecular identifiers added. Trizol reagent was used to extract RNA from every sample. The libraries were amplified in two PCR steps, and the second step added a second sample barcode and Illumina TruSeq adapters. Sequencing of libraries was performed on an Illumina NovaSeq with 2 x 150 bp paired-end reads. As for the original processing: Demultiplexing of reads and collapsing into UMI-guided consensus sequences were performed with migec v1.2.7. Using mixcr v2.1.11, UMI consensuses were aligned to TRA and TRB V and J templates and then assembled into clonotypes. Expanded or contracted clonotypes were those called significant by both edgeR and NoisET, with noise models trained on biological replicates. edgeR calls used a false discovery rate-adjusted p below 0.01 and a log2 fold-change threshold of 1. As an exploratory analysis of dynamics, PCA with hierarchical clustering was applied to max-normalized trajectories of the 1000 most abundant clonotypes. Separately sequenced CD4+ and CD8+ repertoires were used to assign a CD4 or CD8 phenotype to each responding clone. The public reads were run again by TCRdb, first through fastp at Q25 and then through MiXCR, and only productive beta chains were kept. When rows share a CDR3 protein, they turn into one entry using the most common DNA and genes. In this record, the V and J calls reflect TCRdb's handling and not the investigators' own analysis. Present in this sample are fewer than 550,000 distinct CDR3 sequences, around 18% of which were seen just once. 8.4% of the sample is taken by the ten largest.

The junction shows trimming of 1 base on V and 7 bases on J, and the gene matches do not reach 6 bases of it. From the cysteine up to the phenylalanine, the CDR3 has a length of 14 residues. Left in the record is the CDR3 DNA by itself, 42 bases read in frame from the first base. The germline V gene yields LGHNA for CDR1 and YSLEER for CDR2. To note about this clonotype: What antigen it recognizes has not been identified. No clone much larger than this one lies a single base away; base qualities are absent.

Summary of the overall study and its limitations: Some responding clones were found in pre-infection memory, which suggests that pre-existing cross-reactive memory T cells took part in the SARS-CoV-2 response. The study covered only a couple of mild cases, and larger cohorts including severe cases with pre-infection samples were considered necessary. Contracting CD4+ clones appeared mostly in the CM and EM memory subsets, whereas CD8+ clones were enriched in EMRA. SARS-CoV-2 specificity of the second-wave clones peaking on day 37 was not confirmed. Clones that contracted from day 15 to 85 showed balanced CD4/CD8 phenotypes, whereas a second wave of clones that expanded from day 15 to 37 leaned towards CD4+.

PBMCs were isolated by Ficoll-Paque density gradient centrifugation. The sample comprised PBMCs or a T cell subset sorted from them (not recorded which). Recombination joined TRBV4-3 with TRBJ1-2; TRBD1 aligns with 7 central bases. The TCR was taken from an adult woman who had mild COVID-19 (a few samples of this study predate the infection). The sample titles of this study are shuffled in the database, so cell type and time point are left out; the donor was told from shared clones. The CDR3 loop reads CASSQATQGGGYTF. The sequence in DNA is TGCGCCAGCAGCCAAGCGACGCAGGGGGGTGGCTACACCTTC.